The table lists the clone carrying this TCR beta chain with a few counts. Its antigen is not known. cDNA reverse transcribed from extracted RNA served as the sequencing template. Sequenced by immunoSEQ multiplex PCR; TCRdb stores in-frame clones only, minus some. In the table there are about 120,000 clones, around two fifths of which are singletons. The data stem from a study of CD8+ T cells in alopecia areata. Study-level background: Tofacitinib administration persisted for 6 to 18 months, succeeded by 6 months off drug. Notes on the study in general: Besides other cells, scalp samples also yield sequences of resident alphabeta T cells from normal skin.

The CDR3 runs 15 residues. Per the germline V gene, CDR1 is SEHNR and CDR2 is FQNEAQ (reference sequence). Trimming took 1 base from V and 3 from J, leaving 10 bases between them. Sequenced: CD4+ T cells sorted from blood. The TCR originated in a human donor with alopecia areata. The chain combines TRBV7-9 with TRBJ2-1, with a weak D call TRBD1 (5 bases). The CDR3 protein is CASSLGQGFYNEQFF. The DNA for the CDR3 is TGTGCCAGCAGCTTAGGTCAGGGCTTCTACAATGAGCAGTTCTTC.